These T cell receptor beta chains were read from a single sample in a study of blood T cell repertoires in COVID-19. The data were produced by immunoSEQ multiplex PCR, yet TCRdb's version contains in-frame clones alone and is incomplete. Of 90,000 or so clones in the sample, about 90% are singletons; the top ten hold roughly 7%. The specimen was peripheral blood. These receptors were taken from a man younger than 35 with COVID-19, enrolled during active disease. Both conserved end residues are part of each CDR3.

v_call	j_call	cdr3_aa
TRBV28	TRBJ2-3	CASSPRRNILITDTQYF
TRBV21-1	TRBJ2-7	CASSKGGSRYTYEQYF
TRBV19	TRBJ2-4	CASSILGTGLAKNIQYF
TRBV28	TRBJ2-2	CASSLWTGERPGELFF
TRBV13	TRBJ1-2	CASSLERSYGYTF
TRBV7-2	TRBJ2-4	CASSPGQGFIAKNIQYF
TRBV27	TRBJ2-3	CASKSLAGVSTDTQYF
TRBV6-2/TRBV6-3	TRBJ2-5	CASSSRLAAGETQYF
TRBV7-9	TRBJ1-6	CASSLGPAGRDNSPLHF
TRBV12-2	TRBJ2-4	CASRLPHYTRREDQTNIQYF
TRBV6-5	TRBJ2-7	CASSPEGGYEQYF
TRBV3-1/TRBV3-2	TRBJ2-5	CASSQGAFQETQYF
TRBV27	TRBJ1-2	CASSSGGEGVYTF
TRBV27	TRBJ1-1	CASSPRGPVNTEAFF
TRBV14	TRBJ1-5	CASSQDRQRDSNQPQHF
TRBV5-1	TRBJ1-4	CASSYTRDRGLSREKLFF
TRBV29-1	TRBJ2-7	CSVGRLYSYEQYF
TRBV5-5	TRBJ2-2	CATQGYTGELFF
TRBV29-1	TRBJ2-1	CSARRSGGYNEQFF
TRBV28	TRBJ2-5	CASRTSGRETQYF
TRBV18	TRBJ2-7	CASSPLIPGQGMLEQYF
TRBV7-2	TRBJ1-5	CASSFSGTGDQPQHF
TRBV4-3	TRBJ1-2	CASSPGQALPYGYTF
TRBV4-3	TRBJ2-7	CASSPRGSGEQYF
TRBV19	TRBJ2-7	CASTGSGQGDSYEQYF
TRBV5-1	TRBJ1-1	CASSLGQANTEAFF